One T cell receptor (beta chain) is described in this entry. No antigen is known for it. TCRdb analysed the reads with MiXCR anew, one entry per CDR3 protein. The table lists 600,000 to 700,000 distinct CDR3 sequences, roughly a third of them singletons. This specimen belongs to a study of T cell repertoires in cytomegalovirus infection. Turning to the study itself: Both a matching HLA type and CMV infection were indicated by public TCR beta signatures.

Study results and caveats: Ex vivo responses were dominated by HLA-C-restricted CMV-specific TCR beta clonotypes. Summed public TCR beta family frequency identified CMV carriers bearing the relevant HLA.

The origin of this receptor is a human donor in good health (CMV status not recorded). Some clones in this sample may be carry-over from other donors' samples. The source was cultured PBMCs, collected from culture after CMV antigen stimulation.

DNA of the CDR3: TGTGCCAGCAGTCCCTATAGCTCCTATAATTCACCCCTCCACTTT. It translates to CASSPYSSYNSPLHF. V usage is TRBV27 and J usage is TRBJ1-6; D is unclear. The CDR3 has 15 residues. Germline V gives CDR1 MNHEY, CDR2 SMNVEV (reference sequence). V was clipped by 5 bases and J by 0 bases, with 8 bases between them.